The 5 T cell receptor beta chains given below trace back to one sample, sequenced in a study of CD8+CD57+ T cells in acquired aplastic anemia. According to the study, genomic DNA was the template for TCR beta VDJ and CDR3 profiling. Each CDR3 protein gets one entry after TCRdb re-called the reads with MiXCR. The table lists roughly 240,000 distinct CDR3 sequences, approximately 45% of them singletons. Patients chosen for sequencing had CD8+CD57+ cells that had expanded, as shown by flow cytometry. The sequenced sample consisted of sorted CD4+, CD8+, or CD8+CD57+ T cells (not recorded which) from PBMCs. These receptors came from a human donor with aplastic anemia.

In nucleotides, the CDR3 is TGTGCCAGCAGTTACATGGGCGAGCAGTACTTC. Translating gives CASSYMGEQYF. This sequence joins TRBV2 and TRBJ2-7; D unresolved. This CDR3 spans 11 amino acids. Per germline, CDR1 SNHLY and CDR2 FYNNEI. The V end lost 5 bases, the J end lost 6 bases, and 8 bases lay between the germline ends.

CDR3 bases: TGTGCCAGCAGCGGATCCAGGGGGACCGGGGACGGAAACACCATATATTTT. The encoded protein is CASSGSRGTGDGNTIYF. V is TRBV9 and J is TRBJ1-3; 7 positions agree with TRBD1. The CDR3 has 17 amino acids. CDR1 and CDR2 from the germline V gene are SGDLS and YYNGEE. V lost 3 bases, J lost 4 bases, and 13 bases stayed unmatched.

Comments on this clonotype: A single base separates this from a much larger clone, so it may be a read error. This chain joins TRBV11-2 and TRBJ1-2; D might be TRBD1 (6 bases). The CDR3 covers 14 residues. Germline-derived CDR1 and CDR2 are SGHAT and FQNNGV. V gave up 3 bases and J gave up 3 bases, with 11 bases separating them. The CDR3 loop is CASSLRGAHYGYTF. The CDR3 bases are TGTGCCAGCAGCTTGCGGGGGGCCCACTATGGCTACACCTTC.

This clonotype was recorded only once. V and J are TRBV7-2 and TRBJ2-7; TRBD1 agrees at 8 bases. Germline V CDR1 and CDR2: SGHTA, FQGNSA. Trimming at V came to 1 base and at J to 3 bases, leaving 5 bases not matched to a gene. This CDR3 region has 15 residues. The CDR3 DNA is TGTGCCAGCAGCTTAGAAGCAGGGGGCGGCTACGAGCAGTACTTC. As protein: CASSLEAGGGYEQYF. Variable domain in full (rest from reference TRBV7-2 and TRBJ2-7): GAGVSQSPSNKVTEKGKDVELRCDPISGHTALYWYRQSLGQGLEFLIYFQGNSAPDKSGLPSDRFSAERTGGSVSTLTIQRTQQEDSAVYLCASSLEAGGGYEQYFGPGTRLTVT.

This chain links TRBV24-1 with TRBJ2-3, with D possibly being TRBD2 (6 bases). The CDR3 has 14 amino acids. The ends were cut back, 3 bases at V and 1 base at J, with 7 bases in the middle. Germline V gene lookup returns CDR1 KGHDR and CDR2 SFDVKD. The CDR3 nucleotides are TGTGCCACCAGTGATGCGGGACGCACAGATACGCAGTATTTT. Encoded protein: CATSDAGRTDTQYF.